The T cell receptor beta chain described here comes from a study of beta chain features in type 1 diabetes. Study findings and constraints: Fewer junction insertions and more nucleotide deletions appeared in type 1 diabetes patients.

The authors reverse transcribed all of the isolated RNA, so sequencing captured expressed TCRB transcripts. Sequencing used immunoSEQ multiplex PCR; TCRdb keeps in-frame clones, though not all of them. The data contain under 400,000 clones, about 12% of them seen just once; the ten biggest clones take up more than 0.015%. Of note for this clone: Its antigen is still unknown.

Populations obtained by sorting all exceeded 95% purity. Sequencing used naive CD4+ T cells from blood. This TCR derives from a man aged 18 to 35 in good health.

This CDR3 reads CASSLRGSPTGELFF. CDR3 in DNA: TGTGCCAGCAGCTTAAGAGGCAGCCCCACCGGGGAGCTGTTTTTT. The genes are TRBV7-2 and TRBJ2-2; D unclear. From germline, CDR1 is SGHTA and CDR2 FQGNSA. Trimming stripped 2 bases from V and 4 bases from J, with 11 bases between. The CDR3 consists of 15 residues.